A selection of T cell receptor beta chains follows, all from one sample in a study of OX40 agonist ivuxolimab in advanced cancers. This table comes from immunoSEQ multiplex PCR, and its TCRdb copy is limited to in-frame clones, with some not included. The sample holds roughly 30,000 clones, 88% seen once. The material sequenced was CD4+ or CD8+ T cells sorted from blood, taken in a trial of the OX40 agonist ivuxolimab. All receptors come from an adult with an advanced solid tumor such as melanoma, head and neck, liver or kidney cancer. Both conserved end residues are part of each CDR3. D genes are given only for firm matches. Clone sizes are given selectively: once, few, many, or a class where the clone is expanded.

>TRBV9|TRBJ2-3|-|-
TGTGCCAGCAGCAACTTTGATACGCAGTATTTT
CASSNFDTQYF
>TRBV14|TRBJ2-1|-|-
TGTGCCAGCAGCCAAGAGAAGGAAGGCCGAAGATGGGGGGATTATCCCCCGTTCTTC
CASSQEKEGRRWGDYPPFF
>TRBV4-1|TRBJ1-1|-|-
TGCGCCAGCAGCCAGAGACAAATAAACACTGAAGCTTTCTTT
CASSQRQINTEAFF
>TRBV6-6|TRBJ1-2|-|-
TGTGCCGCCAGCGGGGAAATATACTATGGCTACACCTTC
CAASGEIYYGYTF
>TRBV5-6|TRBJ1-2|once|-
TGTGCCAGCAGCGCGGACAGCTATGGCTACACCTTC
CASSADSYGYTF
>TRBV4-1|TRBJ2-7|once|TRBD1
TGCGCCAGCAGCCAAGACCACAGGGGGACCTACGAGCAGTACTTC
CASSQDHRGTYEQYF
>TRBV2|TRBJ2-3|-|-
TGTGCCAGCAGTCAAGGGTGGAGCGAGGGGGGCACAGATACGCAGTATTTT
CASSQGWSEGGTDTQYF
>TRBV2|TRBJ2-7|-|-
TGTGCCAGCAGCGTACGAGATACGGGAGAGCAGTACTTC
CASSVRDTGEQYF
>TRBV9|TRBJ1-2|once|TRBD1
TGTGCCAGCAGCGTATTCGGAGGGACAGGGGGCGATGGCTACACCTTC
CASSVFGGTGGDGYTF
>TRBV4-3|TRBJ1-4|-|-
TGCGCCAGCAGCCAACTCAGACCCGGGATGGTTAACGAAAAACTGTTTTTT
CASSQLRPGMVNEKLFF
>TRBV19|TRBJ2-7|-|-
TGTGCCAGTAGTAGATCCGGGAGACAGTCGACGTACGAGCAGTACTTC
CASSRSGRQSTYEQYF
>TRBV7-2|TRBJ2-3|once|TRBD2
TGTGCCAGCAGCTTTCCGGCGGGGGGGGCAGATACGCAGTATTTT
CASSFPAGGADTQYF
>TRBV9|TRBJ2-7|-|TRBD1
TGTGCCAGCAGCGGGACAGGGGATCACGAGCAGTACTTC
CASSGTGDHEQYF
>TRBV7-6|TRBJ2-7|-|-
TGTGCCAGCAGCCCAGGACAGACCTACGAGCAGTACTTC
CASSPGQTYEQYF
>TRBV28|TRBJ2-7|-|-
TGTGCCAGCAGTTTCTTCGGCGGTTACGAGCAGTACTTC
CASSFFGGYEQYF
>TRBV9|TRBJ2-7|-|-
TGTGCCAGCAGCCCCCCAACGAGCTCCTACGAGCAGTACTTC
CASSPPTSSYEQYF
>TRBV27|TRBJ1-5|-|-
TGTGCCAGCAGTTTTATGGGGTTAGGCAATCAGCCCCAGCATTTT
CASSFMGLGNQPQHF
>TRBV28|TRBJ1-4|-|TRBD1
TGTGCCAGCAGCCCTTCCCCTGACAGGGCCGGTAATGAAAAACTGTTTTTT
CASSPSPDRAGNEKLFF
>TRBV4-1|TRBJ2-5|-|-
TGCGCCAGCAGCCAAGTCCTTTTGGAGACCCAGTACTTC
CASSQVLLETQYF
>TRBV19|TRBJ2-1|once|-
TGTGCCAGTAGTATAGATTTTACGGATCAGGTCTTC
CASSIDFTDQVF
>TRBV5-6|TRBJ1-1|-|-
TGTGCCAGCTTCAGTCAAGGGCAGAACACTGAAGCTTTCTTT
CASFSQGQNTEAFF
>TRBV7-7|TRBJ2-3|-|TRBD1
TGTGCCAGCAGTTCACAGGGGGGACAAGATACGCAGTATTTT
CASSSQGGQDTQYF
>TRBV6-5|TRBJ2-2|-|-
TGTGCCAGCAGGGACGGCGCGAACACCGGGGAGCTGTTTTTT
CASRDGANTGELFF
>TRBV27|TRBJ2-2|-|-
TGTGCCAGCAGCTCGGGGGGGGAGCTGTTTTTT
CASSSGGELFF
>TRBV4-3|TRBJ2-7|-|-
TGCGCCAGCAGCCAAAACCGGGACATTAGCCACGAGCAGTACTTC
CASSQNRDISHEQYF
>TRBV30|TRBJ1-1|-|-
TGTGCCTGTAGTCGAATGAACACTGAAGCTTTCTTT
CACSRMNTEAFF